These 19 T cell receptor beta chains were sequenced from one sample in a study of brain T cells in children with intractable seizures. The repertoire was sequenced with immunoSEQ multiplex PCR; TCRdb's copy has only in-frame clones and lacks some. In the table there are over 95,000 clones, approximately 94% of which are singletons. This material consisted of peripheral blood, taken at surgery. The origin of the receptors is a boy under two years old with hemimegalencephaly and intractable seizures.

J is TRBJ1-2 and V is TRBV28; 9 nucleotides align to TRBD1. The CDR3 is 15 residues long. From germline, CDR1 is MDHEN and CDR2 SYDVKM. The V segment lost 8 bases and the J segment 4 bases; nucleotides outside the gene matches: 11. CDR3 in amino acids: CASWGSGTGFYGYTF. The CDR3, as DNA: TGTGCCAGCTGGGGTTCAGGGACAGGGTTCTATGGCTACACCTTC.

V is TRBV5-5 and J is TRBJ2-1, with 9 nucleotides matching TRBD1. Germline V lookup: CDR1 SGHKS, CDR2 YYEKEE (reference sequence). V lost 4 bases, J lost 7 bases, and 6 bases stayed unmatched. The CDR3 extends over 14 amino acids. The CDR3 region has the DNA TGTGCCAGCAGCCGGACAGGGGTAGGGAATGAGCAGTTCTTC. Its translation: CASSRTGVGNEQFF.

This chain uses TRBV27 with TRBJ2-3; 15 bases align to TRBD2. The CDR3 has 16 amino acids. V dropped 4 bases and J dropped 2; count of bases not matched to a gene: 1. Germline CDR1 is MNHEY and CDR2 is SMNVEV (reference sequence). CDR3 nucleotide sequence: TGTGCCAGCAGTTGGACTAGCGGGAGGGCCACAGATACGCAGTATTTT. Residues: CASSWTSGRATDTQYF.

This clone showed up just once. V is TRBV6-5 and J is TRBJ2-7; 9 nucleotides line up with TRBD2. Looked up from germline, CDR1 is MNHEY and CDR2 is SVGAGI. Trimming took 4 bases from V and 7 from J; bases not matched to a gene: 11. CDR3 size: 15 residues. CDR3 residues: CASSFRLAELREQYF. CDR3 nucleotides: TGTGCCAGCAGTTTTCGACTAGCGGAACTACGAGAGCAGTACTTC.

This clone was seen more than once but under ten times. The CDR3 coding sequence is TGTGCCAGCAGCTTGCGGGACAGGGACTATGGCTACACCTTC. Amino acids: CASSLRDRDYGYTF. V and J are TRBV7-8 and TRBJ1-2; 9 bases match TRBD1. Germline assignment: CDR1 SGHVS and CDR2 FQNEAQ. The V segment lost 3 bases and the J segment 3 bases; nucleotides outside the gene matches: 2. This CDR3 comprises 14 residues.

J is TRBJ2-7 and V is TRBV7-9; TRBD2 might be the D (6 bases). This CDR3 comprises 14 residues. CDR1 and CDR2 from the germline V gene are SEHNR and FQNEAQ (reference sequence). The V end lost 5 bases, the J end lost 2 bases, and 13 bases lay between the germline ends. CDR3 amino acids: CASSPGGITYEQYF. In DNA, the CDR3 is TGTGCCAGCAGCCCCGGCGGGATCACCTACGAGCAGTACTTC.

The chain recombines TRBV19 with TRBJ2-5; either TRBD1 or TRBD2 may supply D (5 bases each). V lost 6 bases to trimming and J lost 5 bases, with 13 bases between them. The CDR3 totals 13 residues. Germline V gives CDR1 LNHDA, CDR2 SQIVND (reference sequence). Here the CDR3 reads CASRGTARETQYF. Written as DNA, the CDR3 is TGTGCCAGTAGGGGGACCGCGCGGGAGACCCAGTACTTC.

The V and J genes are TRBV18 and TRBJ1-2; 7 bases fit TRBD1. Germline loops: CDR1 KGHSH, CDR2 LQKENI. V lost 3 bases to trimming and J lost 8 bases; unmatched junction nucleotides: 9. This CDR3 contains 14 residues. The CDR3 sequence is CASSPQGRGKGYTF. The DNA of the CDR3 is TGTGCCAGCTCACCCCAGGGCAGGGGGAAGGGCTACACCTTC.

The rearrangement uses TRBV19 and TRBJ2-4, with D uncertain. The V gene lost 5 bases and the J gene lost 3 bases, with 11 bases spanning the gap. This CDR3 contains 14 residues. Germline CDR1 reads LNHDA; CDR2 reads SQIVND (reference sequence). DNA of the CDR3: TGTGCCAGTAGTCTCTCGGAGAGCAAAAACATTCAGTACTTC. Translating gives CASSLSESKNIQYF.

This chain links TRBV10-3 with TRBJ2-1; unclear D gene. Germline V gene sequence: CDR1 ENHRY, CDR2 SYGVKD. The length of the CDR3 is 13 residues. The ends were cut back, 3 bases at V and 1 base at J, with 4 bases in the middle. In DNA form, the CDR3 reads TGTGCCATCAGTGAATCTTCCTACAATGAGCAGTTCTTC. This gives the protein CAISESSYNEQFF.

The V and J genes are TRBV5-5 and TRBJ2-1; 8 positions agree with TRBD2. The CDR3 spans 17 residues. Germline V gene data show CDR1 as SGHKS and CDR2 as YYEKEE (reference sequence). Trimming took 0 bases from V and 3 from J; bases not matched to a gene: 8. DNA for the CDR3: TGTGCCAGCAGCTTGGGTATACGGGAGGGCGTCTACAATGAGCAGTTCTTC. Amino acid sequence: CASSLGIREGVYNEQFF.

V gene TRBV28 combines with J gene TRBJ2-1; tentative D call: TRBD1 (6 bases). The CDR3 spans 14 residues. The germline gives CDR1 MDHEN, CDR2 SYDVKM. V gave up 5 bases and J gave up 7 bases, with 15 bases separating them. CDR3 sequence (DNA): TGTGCCAGCAGTAACAGGAACAGGGAAAATGAGCAGTTCTTC. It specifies CASSNRNRENEQFF.

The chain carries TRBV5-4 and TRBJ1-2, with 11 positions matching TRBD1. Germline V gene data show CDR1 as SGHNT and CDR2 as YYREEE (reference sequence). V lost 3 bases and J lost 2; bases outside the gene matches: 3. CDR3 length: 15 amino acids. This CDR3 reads CASSSGQGANYGYTF. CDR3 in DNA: TGTGCCAGCAGCTCCGGACAGGGGGCCAACTATGGCTACACCTTC. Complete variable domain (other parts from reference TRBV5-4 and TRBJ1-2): ETGVTQSPTHLIKTRGQQVTLRCSSQSGHNTVSWYQQALGQGPQFIFQYYREEENGRGNFPPRFSGLQFPNYSSELNVNALELDDSALYLCASSSGQGANYGYTFGSGTRLTVV.

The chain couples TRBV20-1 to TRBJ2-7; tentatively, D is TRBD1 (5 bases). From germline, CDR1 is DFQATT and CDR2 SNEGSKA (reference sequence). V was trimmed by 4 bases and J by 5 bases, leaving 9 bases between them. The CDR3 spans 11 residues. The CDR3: CSATREHEQYF. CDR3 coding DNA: TGCAGTGCTACCAGGGAACACGAGCAGTACTTC.

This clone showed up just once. CDR3 amino acids: CASSFQGVPNYGYTF. CDR3 nucleotide sequence: TGTGCCAGCAGTTTCCAGGGAGTGCCTAACTATGGCTACACCTTC. The chain joins TRBV27 to TRBJ1-2; the D gene is possibly TRBD1 (5 bases). The length of the CDR3 is 15 residues. V lost 3 bases and J 0 bases, leaving 11 bases between the germline ends. Per the germline V gene, CDR1 is MNHEY and CDR2 is SMNVEV (reference sequence).

For the CDR3, the DNA is TGTGCCAGCACCCGGACAGCTTATGGCTACACCTTC. It is translated as CASTRTAYGYTF. The chain combines TRBV2 with TRBJ1-2, with D maybe TRBD1 (6 bases). This CDR3 is built from 12 residues. The V end lost 7 bases, the J end lost 5 bases, and 11 bases lay between the germline ends. Germline V gene data show CDR1 as SNHLY and CDR2 as FYNNEI.

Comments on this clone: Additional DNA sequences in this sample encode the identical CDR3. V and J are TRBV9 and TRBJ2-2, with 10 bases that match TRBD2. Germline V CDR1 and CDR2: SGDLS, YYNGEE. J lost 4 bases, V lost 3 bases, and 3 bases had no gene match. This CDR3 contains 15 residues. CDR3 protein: CASSASGRATGELFF. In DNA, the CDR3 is TGTGCCAGCAGCGCCAGCGGGAGGGCCACCGGGGAGCTGTTTTTT.

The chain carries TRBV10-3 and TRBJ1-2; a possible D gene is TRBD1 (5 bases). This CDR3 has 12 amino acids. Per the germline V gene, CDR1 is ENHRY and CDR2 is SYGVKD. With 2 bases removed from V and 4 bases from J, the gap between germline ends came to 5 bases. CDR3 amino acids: CAISEGTYGYTF. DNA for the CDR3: TGTGCCATCAGTGAGGGGACCTATGGCTACACCTTC.

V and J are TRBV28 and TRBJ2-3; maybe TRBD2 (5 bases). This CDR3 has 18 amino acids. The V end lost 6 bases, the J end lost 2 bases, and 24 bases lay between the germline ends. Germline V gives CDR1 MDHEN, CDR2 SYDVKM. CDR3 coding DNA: TGTGCCAGCAGGAGACGCCGGGGAAAGGAGAGGTCCACAGATACGCAGTATTTT. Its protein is CASRRRRGKERSTDTQYF.